Described below is a single TCR beta chain sequence and its context. Its specificity is unknown. Then a second PCR, running roughly 7 to 11 cycles, was carried out with a sample-barcoded 5' primer and a J-beta primer mix. Via MiXCR, TCRdb re-called the 5' RACE reads, giving one row per CDR3 protein. The sample has about 800,000 distinct CDR3 sequences, roughly 25% seen once. From germline, CDR1 is KGHDR and CDR2 SFDVKD. V shed 9 bases and J 5 bases; nucleotides not matched to a gene: 5. This CDR3 has 12 amino acids. These data are taken from a study of blood T cells in healthy people across ages. Russia was home to the donors, healthy Caucasian individuals aged roughly 6 to 95. Drawn from each donor were approximately 9.5 milliliters of peripheral blood. Study results and caveats: CMV status of donors was unknown, possibly confounding expanded clonotype changes.

The same data also went into a second study, on T cells of mothers and their children. That work adds: When the second PCR was run, its M1S primer added sample barcodes and 2-4 random nucleotides.

The specimen was blood. This receptor was obtained from a boy aged 10-17 years in good health. The rearrangement uses TRBV24-1 and TRBJ2-7; 8 nucleotides agree with TRBD2. The CDR3 protein is CATGGGHDEQYF. In DNA form, the CDR3 reads TGTGCCACCGGCGGGGGGCACGACGAGCAGTACTTC.